These T cell receptor beta chains were read from a single sample in a study of blood T cell repertoires in COVID-19. Assay: immunoSEQ multiplex PCR; the TCRdb copy retains only in-frame clones and omits some. The table shows around 93,000 clones, with roughly four fifths occurring only once. Sequencing used peripheral blood. All receptors derive from a man aged 55 to 70 with acute or convalescent COVID-19. Each CDR3 is given with its conserved first and last residue. Fields, in order: J gene, V gene, D gene, clone size, CDR3 DNA, CDR3 protein. The D gene is left open where the match is weak. A row's size may be missing; if present it is once, few, many or a size class.

TRBJ2-5,TRBV7-9,.,.,TGTGCCAGCAGCTTAGTTCGGTACCAAGAGACCCAGTACTTC,CASSLVRYQETQYF
TRBJ2-5,TRBV4-1,.,.,TGCGCCAGCAGCCAAGATTCGGGAAGGGAGACCCAGTACTTC,CASSQDSGRETQYF
TRBJ2-3,TRBV24-1,TRBD1,.,TGTGCCACCAGTGAGGGACAGGGAACAGATACGCAGTATTTT,CATSEGQGTDTQYF
TRBJ2-5,TRBV5-1,.,.,TGCGCCAGCAGCTTGGGCAGGGGGGAACGAGAGACCCAGTACTTC,CASSLGRGERETQYF
TRBJ2-1,TRBV19,.,.,TGTGCCAGTAGTCTCAGCACTAGCTCCCTCTACAATGAGCAGTTCTTC,CASSLSTSSLYNEQFF
TRBJ2-7,TRBV14,.,.,TGTGCCAGCAGCAAGGAGGGGACAGCCTTCTACGAGCAGTACTTC,CASSKEGTAFYEQYF
TRBJ2-3,TRBV29-1,TRBD2,.,TGCAGCGTTAGCGGGGGGACCCGGACGCCAGATACGCAGTATTTT,CSVSGGTRTPDTQYF
TRBJ1-2,TRBV5-1,.,.,TGCGCCAGCAGCTTGACAGGACAGAACTATGGCTACACCTTC,CASSLTGQNYGYTF
TRBJ2-1,TRBV19,TRBD2,once,TGTGCCAGTGGGGTAGCGGGTTCCTACAATGAGCAGTTCTTC,CASGVAGSYNEQFF
TRBJ2-1,TRBV5-1,TRBD2,.,TGCGCCAGCAGCCCGGGACTAGCGGACCTCTCCTACAATGAGCAGTTCTTC,CASSPGLADLSYNEQFF
TRBJ1-5,TRBV24-1,TRBD1,.,TGTGCCACCAGTGATTCGCGGACAGGTGACAATCAGCCCCAGCATTTT,CATSDSRTGDNQPQHF
TRBJ2-3,TRBV7-2,TRBD2,.,TGTGCCAGCAGCCCCGGGACTAGCGGTTGGGCAGATACGCAGTATTTT,CASSPGTSGWADTQYF
TRBJ2-7,TRBV18,.,.,TGTGCCAGCTCACCCGACAGAAGCTCCTACGAGCAGTACTTC,CASSPDRSSYEQYF
TRBJ1-3,TRBV5-1,.,.,TGCGCCAGCAGCTCGTCGGACGGAGGGAACACCATATATTTT,CASSSSDGGNTIYF
TRBJ2-2,TRBV11-3,TRBD1,.,TGTGCCAGCAGCCCGACAGGGGGCAACGGGGAGCTGTTTTTT,CASSPTGGNGELFF
TRBJ2-1,TRBV9,TRBD2,.,TGTGCCAGCAGCACACGGGAGGCCTACAATGAGCAGTTCTTC,CASSTREAYNEQFF
TRBJ1-5,TRBV28,TRBD1,.,TGTGCCAGCAGATTCGGATGGACAGGGGACCAGCCCCAGCATTTT,CASRFGWTGDQPQHF
TRBJ1-2,TRBV5-4,TRBD1,.,TGTGCCAGCAGCTTGAAAGGGTCGAGGGGGCTCGATGGCTACACCTTC,CASSLKGSRGLDGYTF
TRBJ2-1,TRBV21-1,.,few,TGTGCCAGCAGCACCCCAGCCGGGACAGGGGCCTACAATGAGCAGTTCTTC,CASSTPAGTGAYNEQFF
TRBJ2-3,TRBV7-2,TRBD2,.,TGTGCCAGCAGCCTTACTAGCGGCACAGATACGCAGTATTTT,CASSLTSGTDTQYF
TRBJ2-3,TRBV12-3/TRBV12-4,.,.,TGTGCCAGCAGTTTCTTGGCAGCAGATACGCAGTATTTT,CASSFLAADTQYF
TRBJ2-5,TRBV5-5,.,.,TGTGCCAGCAGCCGAGCTCTGCCAGGGCAAGAGACCCAGTACTTC,CASSRALPGQETQYF
TRBJ1-2,TRBV19,.,.,TGTGCCAGTATTAAGAGGGACTCTAACTATGGCTACACCTTC,CASIKRDSNYGYTF
TRBJ2-1,TRBV7-9,TRBD2,once,TGTGCCAGCAGCCCGAGCGGGAGAGCCTACAATGAGCAGTTCTTC,CASSPSGRAYNEQFF
TRBJ1-4,TRBV7-9,TRBD1,.,TGTGCCAGCAGCCCAAGGACAGGTCAAGGAGAAAAACTGTTTTTT,CASSPRTGQGEKLFF
TRBJ1-1,TRBV5-4,TRBD1,.,TGTGCCAGCAGCGCCGACAGGGGCTTTATCCCTGAAGCTTTCTTT,CASSADRGFIPEAFF
TRBJ2-3,TRBV19,.,few,TGTGCCAGTAGTGCGGGCCTGTTTGAAGATACGCAGTATTTT,CASSAGLFEDTQYF
TRBJ1-2,TRBV15,.,.,TGTGCCACCAGCAGAGATCATTCGGCAGGGAGGGACTATGGCTACACCTTC,CATSRDHSAGRDYGYTF
TRBJ1-2,TRBV4-1,.,.,TGCGCCAGCAGCCAAGTCGGGGGTAACTATGGCTACACCTTC,CASSQVGGNYGYTF
TRBJ2-3,TRBV10-2,TRBD2,.,TGCGCCACCCAGGGACTAGCGGGATCAGATACGCAGTATTTT,CATQGLAGSDTQYF
TRBJ2-5,TRBV3-1/TRBV3-2,.,.,TGTGCCAGCAGCCAAAGCGAAACCCAAGAGACCCAGTACTTC,CASSQSETQETQYF
TRBJ1-5,TRBV19,.,.,TGTGCCAGTAGTACTCGACAGGGCAATCAGCCCCAGCATTTT,CASSTRQGNQPQHF
TRBJ1-1,TRBV10-3,.,.,TGTGCCATCAGACTTACAGGGATGGATGAAGCTTTCTTT,CAIRLTGMDEAFF
TRBJ2-2,TRBV7-2,.,.,TGTGCCAGCAGCCCCGGGGGGAACACCGGGGAGCTGTTTTTT,CASSPGGNTGELFF
TRBJ2-4,TRBV5-1,.,.,TGCGCCAGCAGCTTGGAGGGGCCTCGAGCCAAAAACATTCAGTACTTC,CASSLEGPRAKNIQYF
TRBJ1-1,TRBV2,.,.,TGTGCCAGTCTCAGGGTCTTTGAAGCTTTCTTT,CASLRVFEAFF
TRBJ1-1,TRBV18,TRBD1,once,TGTGCCAGCTCAGCTGGACAGGCGACTAACTCTGAAGCTTTCTTT,CASSAGQATNSEAFF
TRBJ1-4,TRBV12-3/TRBV12-4,.,few,TGTGCCAGCAGCCAACAGGGTGAGGAAAAACTGTTTTTT,CASSQQGEEKLFF
TRBJ2-1,TRBV18,TRBD2,.,TGTGCCAGCTCACCATCACTAGCGCGGGAGAATGAGCAGTTCTTC,CASSPSLARENEQFF
TRBJ1-4,TRBV4-2,TRBD1,.,TGTGCCAGCAGCCAAGATTCCGGACAGGGGAATGAAAAACTGTTTTTT,CASSQDSGQGNEKLFF
TRBJ1-5,TRBV30,.,once,TGTGCCTGGAGTCGAGGGTTTAGCAATCAGCCCCAGCATTTT,CAWSRGFSNQPQHF
TRBJ1-1,TRBV7-2,.,.,TGTGCCAGCCGCTCAGGGATGGTGGCTTTCTTT,CASRSGMVAFF
TRBJ1-2,TRBV3-1/TRBV3-2,TRBD1,.,TGTGCCAGCAGCCCGACAGGGGAGAACTATGGCTACACCTTC,CASSPTGENYGYTF
TRBJ2-2,TRBV4-2,TRBD2,many,TGTGCCAGCAGCCAAGAAGGGCCTAGCGGGGCCACGAGGACCGGGGAGCTGTTTTTT,CASSQEGPSGATRTGELFF
TRBJ2-7,TRBV7-2,.,.,TGTGCCAGCAGCTTGAGAAACTACGAGCAGTACTTC,CASSLRNYEQYF
TRBJ2-3,TRBV10-1,TRBD2,.,TGCGCCAGCTCGACGGCTAGCGGATCCACAGATACGCAGTATTTT,CASSTASGSTDTQYF
TRBJ1-2,TRBV7-8,.,.,TGTGCCAGCAGCTTAGGACTTATCTATGGCTACACCTTC,CASSLGLIYGYTF
TRBJ1-1,TRBV13,.,.,TGTGCCAGCAGCCTTCGACTGGTGAACACTGAAGCTTTCTTT,CASSLRLVNTEAFF
TRBJ2-2,TRBV5-4,TRBD1,.,TGTGCCAGCAGGTCCGGGACAGGGATCACCGGGGAGCTGTTTTTT,CASRSGTGITGELFF
TRBJ2-2,TRBV20-1,TRBD2,.,TGCAGTGCTAGTCCTAGCGGGAGGAACACCGGGGAGCTGTTTTTT,CSASPSGRNTGELFF
TRBJ1-4,TRBV15,.,once,TGTGCCACCAGCAGAGATTTGACAGAAACCGAAAAACTGTTTTTT,CATSRDLTETEKLFF
TRBJ2-1,TRBV9,TRBD1,.,TGTGCCAGCAGCGTCTTTGGACAGGGAGAGGGTGAGCAGTTCTTC,CASSVFGQGEGEQFF
TRBJ2-5,TRBV13,.,.,TGTGCCAGCAGACCTTCGCACCCGGGAGAGACCCAGTACTTC,CASRPSHPGETQYF
TRBJ1-2,TRBV6-5,.,.,TGTGCCAGCAGCCGAACAGAGAACTATGGCTACACCTTC,CASSRTENYGYTF